Listed below are T cell receptor beta chains from one sample, sequenced in a study of blood T cell repertoires in COVID-19. TCRdb's copy holds only in-frame clones and misses some; the assay was immunoSEQ multiplex PCR. The sample contains about 190,000 clones, roughly 84% of which appear only once. Sequencing was done on a sample of PBMCs or T cells enriched from blood (not recorded which). The receptors were gathered from a woman aged 30 to 39 who had been exposed to COVID-19. Each CDR3 is given with its conserved first and last residue. A D gene is named only where the DNA matches it firmly. Clone size is stated in some rows and not others, as once, few, many or a class when expanded.

clone_size | d_call | j_call | v_call | cdr3_aa | cdr3_nt
NA | NA | TRBJ2-2 | TRBV3-1/TRBV3-2 | CASSQARVNTGELFF | TGTGCCAGCAGCCAAGCCAGGGTTAACACCGGGGAGCTGTTTTTT
NA | NA | TRBJ1-5 | TRBV7-2 | CASSLEGASANQPQHF | TGTGCCAGCAGCTTAGAAGGGGCATCGGCCAATCAGCCCCAGCATTTT
NA | NA | TRBJ1-1 | TRBV6-5 | CASSYRGMNTEAFF | TGTGCCAGCAGTTACAGGGGCATGAACACTGAAGCTTTCTTT
NA | NA | TRBJ2-3 | TRBV7-3 | CASSLTGTDTQYF | TGTGCCAGCAGTCTGACAGGCACAGATACGCAGTATTTT
few | NA | TRBJ1-5 | TRBV24-1 | CATSAGNNQPQHF | TGTGCCACCAGTGCAGGGAACAATCAGCCCCAGCATTTT
NA | NA | TRBJ1-5 | TRBV4-1 | CASSHPPGGPQHF | TGCGCCAGCAGCCACCCCCCCGGGGGGCCCCAGCATTTT
NA | NA | TRBJ1-6 | TRBV4-1 | CASSQAKGLELSPLHF | TGCGCCAGCAGCCAAGCAAAAGGACTGGAACTATCACCCCTCCACTTT
NA | NA | TRBJ1-1 | TRBV7-9 | CASSMGEARNTEAFF | TGTGCCAGCAGCATGGGAGAAGCCCGGAACACTGAAGCTTTCTTT
NA | NA | TRBJ1-1 | TRBV13 | CASSLVSGAEAFF | TGTGCCAGCAGCTTAGTTTCAGGGGCTGAAGCTTTCTTT
NA | TRBD2 | TRBJ2-3 | TRBV6-5 | CASTREASGGGEYF | TGTGCCAGCACCCGTGAGGCTAGCGGGGGAGGGGAGTATTTT
NA | TRBD1 | TRBJ1-2 | TRBV6-6 | CASRKGQGANYGYTF | TGTGCCAGCAGGAAAGGACAGGGGGCCAACTATGGCTACACCTTC
NA | NA | TRBJ2-3 | TRBV7-2 | CASSLVRGGADTQYF | TGTGCCAGCAGCCTAGTCAGGGGCGGCGCAGATACGCAGTATTTT
NA | NA | TRBJ1-4 | TRBV7-8 | CASSSPIAGANEKLFF | TGTGCCAGCAGCTCGCCCATCGCGGGCGCGAATGAAAAACTGTTTTTT
NA | NA | TRBJ2-3 | TRBV5-4 | CASSSITTSTDTQYF | TGTGCCAGCAGCTCCATAACCACTAGCACAGATACGCAGTATTTT